This T cell receptor (beta chain) was identified during a study of immune heterogeneity within non-small cell lung tumors. Whole-study context: Squamous cell carcinomas accounted for 4 of the tumors, non-squamous carcinomas for 10, and 1 was not otherwise specified.

This CDR3 has 13 residues. V was trimmed by 4 bases and J by 8 bases, leaving 12 bases between them. The V gene's germline CDR1 is SGHRS and CDR2 YFSETQ. For each sample, template was around 0.55 ug of bulk tumor genomic DNA. Surgeons took several biopsies per primary tumor, spaced far apart, during surgery. Before undergoing curative surgery, patients had newly diagnosed non-small cell lung cancer that was untreated. This clonotype was recorded many times. Antigen: not known. Multiplex PCR (32 V and 13 J primers) was used to amplify the TCR beta CDR3. TCRdb processed the multiplex PCR reads anew with MiXCR; each CDR3 protein has one entry. Of 10,000 to 15,000 distinct CDR3 sequences in the sample, roughly 23% were seen once. Study-wide points: The study found that local T-cell clonality correlated moderately but significantly with local tumor mutational burden (R roughly 0.36). Comparison across individual patients showed largely distinct high-frequency T-cell receptor beta clonotypes. Both recurring identical dominant CDR3 beta clonotypes and site-unique high-frequency clones were observed across tumor sites within a patient.

The sequence came from a man over 45 with non-small cell lung cancer. Material for sequencing was lung tumor tissue. The genes are TRBV5-1 and TRBJ1-4; a possible D gene is TRBD1 (6 bases). CDR3 sequence reads: CASSEGVGEKLFF. The CDR3 DNA follows: TGCGCCAGCAGCGAGGGGGTGGGCGAAAAACTGTTTTTT. Full variable domain (outside the CDR3, taken from reference TRBV5-1 and TRBJ1-4): KAGVTQTPRYLIKTRGQQVTLSCSPISGHRSVSWYQQTPGQGLQFLFEYFSETQRNKGNFPGRFSGRQFSNSRSEMNVSTLELGDSALYLCASSEGVGEKLFFGSGTQLSVL.